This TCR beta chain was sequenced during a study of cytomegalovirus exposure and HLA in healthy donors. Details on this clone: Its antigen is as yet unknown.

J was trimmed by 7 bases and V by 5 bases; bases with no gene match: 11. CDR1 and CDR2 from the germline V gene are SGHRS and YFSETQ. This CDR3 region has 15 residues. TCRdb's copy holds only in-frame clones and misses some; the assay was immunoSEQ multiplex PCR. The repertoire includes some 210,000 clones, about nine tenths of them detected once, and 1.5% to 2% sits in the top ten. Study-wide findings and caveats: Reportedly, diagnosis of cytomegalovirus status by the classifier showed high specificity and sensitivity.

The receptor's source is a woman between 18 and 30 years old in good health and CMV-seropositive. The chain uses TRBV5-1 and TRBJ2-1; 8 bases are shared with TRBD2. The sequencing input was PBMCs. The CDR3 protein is CASRLAGLVSNEQFF. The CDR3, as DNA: TGCGCCAGCAGATTAGCGGGATTAGTTTCGAATGAGCAGTTCTTC.